This entry lists 17 T cell receptor beta chains sequenced from one sample in a study of OX40 agonist ivuxolimab in advanced cancers. Some clones are missing from TCRdb's copy, which holds only in-frame ones; the method was immunoSEQ multiplex PCR. The repertoire includes some 7,000 clones, 79% of them detected once, and under 40% sits in the top ten. Material: CD4+ or CD8+ T cells sorted from blood, obtained in a trial of the OX40 agonist ivuxolimab. All receptors come from an adult with an advanced solid tumor such as melanoma, head and neck, liver or kidney cancer.

V is TRBV28 and J is TRBJ1-5, with a possible D match to TRBD1 (6 bases). CDR1 and CDR2 (germline): MDHEN, SYDVKM. V shed 6 bases and J shed 0 bases, with 15 bases lying between them. CDR3 length equals 16 residues. CDR3 bases: TGTGCCAGCAGGACTCCAGGGGCGTATAGCAATCAGCCCCAGCATTTT. This codes for CASRTPGAYSNQPQHF.

For the CDR3, the DNA is TGTGCCAGCAGTGATCCTGGAATTCATTCACCCCTCCACTTT. This encodes CASSDPGIHSPLHF. This chain connects TRBV25-1 to TRBJ1-6, with D hard to call. This CDR3 is built from 14 residues. CDR1 and CDR2 from the germline V gene are MGHDK and SYGVNS. V gave up 3 bases and J gave up 8 bases, with 11 bases separating them.

V gene TRBV6-5 combines with J gene TRBJ2-1, with a weak D call TRBD2 (6 bases). Germline loops: CDR1 MNHEY, CDR2 SVGAGI. With 4 bases removed from V and 4 bases from J, the gap between germline ends came to 17 bases. There are 16 residues in the CDR3. CDR3 amino acids: CASSLIGGAGYNEQFF. CDR3 coding DNA: TGTGCCAGCAGTTTAATCGGAGGTGCGGGATACAATGAGCAGTTCTTC.

The CDR3 region has the DNA TGTGCCAGCACCGCAAACGGAAACACCATATATTTT. Its protein product is CASTANGNTIYF. The chain has TRBV9 and TRBJ1-3; D is undetermined. Between the trimmed V and J ends, which lost 6 bases and 4 bases, there was a span of 8 bases. CDR1 SGDLS and CDR2 YYNGEE come from the germline V gene. This CDR3 comprises 12 residues. Filled out from reference TRBV9 and TRBJ1-3, the complete variable domain reads DSGVTQTPKHLITATGQRVTLRCSPRSGDLSVYWYQQSLDQGLQFLIQYYNGEERAKGNILERFSAQQFPDLHSELNLSSLELGDSALYFCASTANGNTIYFGEGSWLTVV.

The CDR3 loop reads CASSLTRVQFF. In nucleotides, the CDR3 is TGTGCCAGCAGCCTGACTAGAGTGCAGTTCTTC. The chain links TRBV7-2 to TRBJ2-1; tentative D call: TRBD2 (6 bases). Trimming stripped 5 bases from V and 12 bases from J, with 11 bases between. The CDR3 contains 11 residues. Germline V gene lookup returns CDR1 SGHTA and CDR2 FQGNSA.

The rearrangement uses TRBV5-6 and TRBJ2-7; D unresolved. This CDR3 has 15 residues. Germline-derived CDR1 and CDR2 are SGHDT and YYEEEE. V lost 0 bases to trimming and J lost 1 base, with 11 bases between them. The DNA of the CDR3 is TGTGCCAGCAGCTTGGCGGGCAGTCCGTCCTACGAGCAGTACTTC. Protein sequence: CASSLAGSPSYEQYF.

This clone has only a few counts. The CDR3 protein is CASSLVQLDVEQYF. CDR3 sequence (DNA): TGTGCCAGCAGCTTGGTCCAGCTAGATGTCGAGCAGTACTTC. V and J are TRBV5-6 and TRBJ2-7, with no clear D. This CDR3 comprises 14 residues. Germline values: CDR1 SGHDT, CDR2 YYEEEE. The V gene lost 0 bases and the J gene lost 6 bases, with 13 bases spanning the gap.

The chain recombines TRBV30 with TRBJ1-2; D perhaps matches TRBD1 (6 bases). The CDR3 has 17 amino acids. Trimming stripped 2 bases from V and 2 bases from J, with 21 bases between. Germline V gene lookup returns CDR1 GTSNPN and CDR2 SVGIG (reference sequence). The CDR3 reads CAWSFSFPAGENYGYTF. The CDR3 DNA sequence: TGTGCCTGGAGTTTTTCTTTTCCTGCAGGGGAGAACTATGGCTACACCTTC.

CDR3 DNA sequence: TGTGCCAGCAGCTCCGCGGGACAGGCCCTCCAAGAGACCCAGTACTTC. Translation: CASSSAGQALQETQYF. The rearrangement uses TRBV7-9 and TRBJ2-5; 8 bases line up with TRBD1. This CDR3 contains 16 residues. Looked up from germline, CDR1 is SEHNR and CDR2 is FQNEAQ (reference sequence). V dropped 4 bases and J dropped 1; count of bases not matched to a gene: 8.

The J gene is TRBJ2-4, the V gene TRBV5-6; D unresolved. Germline-derived CDR1 and CDR2 are SGHDT and YYEEEE. Trimming removed 3 bases from V and 9 bases from J, with 10 bases in between. This CDR3 contains 12 residues. The CDR3 loop is CASSSASSIQYF. The CDR3 coding sequence is TGTGCCAGCAGCTCGGCCAGCAGCATTCAGTACTTC.

The chain combines TRBV7-2 with TRBJ2-4; D is tentatively TRBD1 or TRBD2 (6 bases each). Deletions cut 4 bases from V and 8 bases from J, with 15 bases between. CDR3 size: 14 residues. Germline values: CDR1 SGHTA, CDR2 FQGNSA. The CDR3 region is CASSSDEGEDIQYF. For the CDR3, the DNA is TGTGCCAGCAGCTCAGATGAGGGGGAGGACATTCAGTACTTC.

This clone was detected only a few times. The chain has TRBV4-2 and TRBJ1-5; D possibly corresponds to TRBD1 (5 bases). V lost 0 bases and J lost 7, with 16 bases in between. The germline V gene encodes CDR1 LGHNA and CDR2 YNFKEQ. The CDR3 has 16 amino acids. In DNA form, the CDR3 reads TGTGCCAGCAGCCAAGACTTGTATAGGGGAAGCCAGCCCCAGCATTTT. Translating it yields CASSQDLYRGSQPQHF.

CDR3 DNA sequence: TGCGCCAGCAGCCAAGATTGGGGGACAGGGGGCGCTGGACGGCAGTTCTTC. Its translation is CASSQDWGTGGAGRQFF. The rearrangement joins TRBV4-3 to TRBJ2-1; TRBD1 agrees at 12 bases. The CDR3 covers 17 residues. V dropped 0 bases and J dropped 12; count of bases not matched to a gene: 12. Germline V lookup: CDR1 LGHNA, CDR2 YSLEER.

This clone appeared a single time. The chain carries TRBV4-3 and TRBJ1-1; a possible D gene is TRBD1 (5 bases). The length of the CDR3 is 16 residues. V lost 0 bases, J lost 6 bases, and 17 bases lay in between. Germline-derived CDR1 and CDR2 are LGHNA and YSLEER. As DNA, the CDR3 is TGCGCCAGCAGCCAAGACCGTTGGGGGACCTACCCTGAAGCTTTCTTT. This codes for CASSQDRWGTYPEAFF.

CDR3 in DNA: TGTGCCAGCAGCTCATCCCGGGACGGATATTTTGGGGCTTTCTTT. This translates into CASSSSRDGYFGAFF. The gene calls are TRBV5-5 and TRBJ1-1, with D perhaps TRBD1 (5 bases). Germline values: CDR1 SGHKS, CDR2 YYEKEE (reference sequence). Trimming shortened V by 3 bases and J by 11 bases, and 23 bases separated the two germline ends. There are 15 residues in the CDR3.

The J gene is TRBJ2-5, the V gene TRBV18; D unresolved. TRBJ2-7 matches the DNA end more closely, so the J call is doubtful. The V gene's germline CDR1 is KGHSH and CDR2 LQKENI. The CDR3 runs to 13 residues. The CDR3 region has the DNA TGTGCCAGCTCGCTCTTCTTGAGCTACGAGCAGTACTTC. Amino acids: CASSLFLSYEQYF.

The V gene is TRBV9, the J gene TRBJ2-7; D is unresolved. V lost 3 bases, J lost 2 bases, and 15 bases lay in between. Germline V gene lookup returns CDR1 SGDLS and CDR2 YYNGEE. This CDR3 has 15 residues. Here the CDR3 DNA reads TGTGCCAGCAGCGGAGCCGGTGAACCCGCCTACGAGCAGTACTTC. Translated: CASSGAGEPAYEQYF.